One sample yielded the 7 T cell receptor beta chains listed below, sequenced in a study of blood T cell repertoires in COVID-19. Profiling relied on immunoSEQ multiplex PCR, and the TCRdb table lists in-frame clones only, not all of them. There are 390,000 or so clones in the sample; 86% occur only once, and 1.4% lies in the top ten. Sequenced sample: peripheral blood. Every receptor here comes from a young woman with active or convalescent COVID-19.

The chain combines TRBV15 with TRBJ1-1, with 9 bases fitting TRBD1. The germline CDR1 and CDR2 sequences are LNHNV and YYDKDF (reference sequence). The CDR3 sequence is 14 residues long. V was pared by 3 bases and J by 3 bases, with 2 bases of the junction left unmatched. CDR3 nucleotide sequence: TGTGCCACCAGCAGCGACAGGGGGGACACTGAAGCTTTCTTT. Protein sequence: CATSSDRGDTEAFF. The full variable domain, with the rest looked up from reference TRBV15 and TRBJ1-1, is DAMVIQNPRYQVTQFGKPVTLSCSQTLNHNVMYWYQQKSSQAPKLLFHYYDKDFNNEADTPDNFQSRRPNTSFCFLDIRSPGLGDTAMYLCATSSDRGDTEAFFGQGTRLTVV.

The chain is built from TRBV10-3 and TRBJ2-7; the match to TRBD2 covers 8 bases. Trimming removed 7 bases from V and 2 bases from J; junction bases left unmatched: 7. Germline assignment: CDR1 ENHRY and CDR2 SYGVKD. The CDR3 extends over 14 amino acids. Here the CDR3 DNA reads TGTGCCATCACCGGGGGGGTGGGGGCCTACGAGCAGTACTTC. Amino acid sequence: CAITGGVGAYEQYF.

The chain couples TRBV25-1 to TRBJ1-1; 8 bases are shared with TRBD1. After removal of 0 bases from V and 8 bases from J, the junction contained 8 bases not matched to a gene. The CDR3 consists of 15 residues. Germline V CDR1 and CDR2: MGHDK, SYGVNS. The CDR3 DNA follows: TGTGCCAGCAGTGAATATAGGGGGACAGGTTCCGAAGCTTTCTTT. Its protein is CASSEYRGTGSEAFF. The entire variable domain, with the rest obtained from reference TRBV25-1 and TRBJ1-1, is as follows: EADIYQTPRYLVIGTGKKITLECSQTMGHDKMYWYQQDPGMELHLIHYSYGVNSTEKGDLSSESTVSRIRTEHFPLTLESARPSHTSQYLCASSEYRGTGSEAFFGQGTRLTVV.

Notes on this clone: A junction boundary mismatches the germline segment, possibly from a read error. Other DNA sequences in this specimen translate into the identical CDR3. The chain has TRBV19 and TRBJ1-1, with a weak D call TRBD1 (5 bases). This CDR3 has 11 residues. CDR1 and CDR2 from the germline V gene are LNHDA and SQIVND (reference sequence). CDR3 in DNA: TGTGCCAGCAGTACAGGCCTTGAAGCTTTCTTT. Protein product: CASSTGLEAFF.

V usage is TRBV13 and J usage is TRBJ2-5; TRBD1 might be the D (6 bases). The CDR3 has 14 residues. From germline, CDR1 is PRHDT and CDR2 FYEKMQ (reference sequence). Trimming pared 2 bases from V and 4 bases from J, leaving 11 bases between. As DNA, the CDR3 is TGTGCCAGCAGCTTAAGGGGCAGGGGAGAGACCCAGTACTTC. It yields the protein CASSLRGRGETQYF.

The rearrangement uses TRBV7-9 and TRBJ2-2, with D possibly matching TRBD2 (6 bases). Germline CDR1 and CDR2: SEHNR and FQNEAQ (reference sequence). This CDR3 region has 18 residues. The ends were cut back, 5 bases at V and 3 bases at J, with 22 bases in the middle. For the CDR3, the DNA is TGTGCCAGCAGCCTAAAAGTCCGGGACTCGAGAGACACCGGGGAGCTGTTTTTT. This codes for CASSLKVRDSRDTGELFF.

V gene TRBV2 combines with J gene TRBJ1-1; TRBD1 matches at 8 bases. Germline CDR1 SNHLY, CDR2 FYNNEI. This CDR3 has 14 amino acids. V shed 4 bases and J 6 bases; nucleotides not matched to a gene: 7. The CDR3 sequence: CASSVSRGLPEAFF. Written as DNA, the CDR3 is TGTGCCAGCAGTGTGTCCAGGGGGCTACCTGAAGCTTTCTTT.